This T cell receptor (beta chain) comes out of a study of blood T cell repertoires in COVID-19. CDR1 MNHEY and CDR2 SVGAGI come from the germline V gene. The J segment lost 5 bases and the V segment lost 6 bases, leaving 5 bases of the junction unmatched. The length of the CDR3 is 13 residues. Measured with immunoSEQ multiplex PCR; TCRdb has only the in-frame clones, and not every one. The sample carries some 300,000 clones, about nine tenths recorded once. The clonotype comes from a woman aged 45-60 years who had been exposed to COVID-19. This chain joins TRBV6-5 and TRBJ2-7; the match to TRBD1 covers 9 bases. Material for sequencing was PBMCs or T cells enriched from blood (not recorded which). CDR3 nucleotide sequence: TGTGCCAGCAGACCCACAGGGGGCAACGAGCAGTACTTC. The encoded protein is CASRPTGGNEQYF.